This TCR beta chain was retrieved from a study of response to subunit inactivated influenza vaccine. TCRdb used MiXCR to reprocess the RT-PCR reads, holding one entry per CDR3 protein. In the table there are roughly 700,000 distinct CDR3 sequences, approximately 15% of which are singletons. Findings and caveats of the study: Each seasonal influenza vaccination recruits few new T cells, the authors suggested.

Of note for this clonotype: Its specificity is unknown.

This CDR3 region has 15 residues. Trimming shortened V by 4 bases and J by 9 bases, and 18 bases separated the two germline ends. CDR1 KGHDR and CDR2 SFDVKD come from the germline V gene. The V gene is TRBV24-1, the J gene TRBJ2-1; D uncertain. The sequencing used PBMCs from blood, collected 14 days before vaccination. The TCR sequence derives from a man aged 45 to 65 who received an inactivated influenza vaccine. Here the CDR3 reads CATSEGPRALPEQFF. CDR3 DNA: TGTGCCACCAGTGAGGGCCCTAGGGCCTTGCCTGAGCAGTTCTTC.